The 25 T cell receptor beta chains below all came from one sample that was sequenced in a study of graft-versus-host responses after intestinal transplantation. Libraries were prepared by immunoSEQ multiplex PCR; TCRdb keeps only in-frame clonotypes and omits some of them. The repertoire has tens of thousands of clones, about 95% of them found once; the top ten carry under 0.25%. No antigen is known for these receptors. The sequencing used unstimulated CD8+ T cells sorted from spleen or lymph node cells, collected before transplant. All receptors derive from a human donor who was the organ donor for an intestinal transplant.

The chain is built from TRBV2 and TRBJ2-1; D is tentatively TRBD1 or TRBD2 (5 bases each). This CDR3 is 14 amino acids long. Trimming removed 8 bases at V and 5 bases at J, with 16 bases between. Germline loops: CDR1 SNHLY, CDR2 FYNNEI. The CDR3 region has the DNA TGTGCCAGCCTGGGGGTCACAATGAACAATGAGCAGTTCTTC. It codes for CASLGVTMNNEQFF.

The V and J genes are TRBV27 and TRBJ1-1; D uncertain. Trimming removed 3 bases from V and 5 bases from J, with 16 bases in between. Per germline, CDR1 MNHEY and CDR2 SMNVEV (reference sequence). The CDR3 spans 15 residues. The CDR3 sequence is CASSFGIMRGTEAFF. The CDR3 DNA follows: TGTGCCAGCAGTTTTGGGATCATGAGAGGGACTGAAGCTTTCTTT.

The gene calls are TRBV28 and TRBJ2-7; D gene ambiguous. There are 14 residues in the CDR3. Germline V gene lookup returns CDR1 MDHEN and CDR2 SYDVKM. V was trimmed by 3 bases and J by 2 bases, leaving 11 bases between them. The CDR3 reads CASSFLSEPYEQYF. Written as DNA, the CDR3 is TGTGCCAGCAGTTTCCTCTCGGAACCCTACGAGCAGTACTTC.

The chain recombines TRBV5-1 with TRBJ1-1, with D possibly matching TRBD1 (5 bases). CDR3 length: 12 residues. V was cut by 1 base and J by 6 bases, with 7 bases left in between. From germline, CDR1 is SGHRS and CDR2 YFSETQ. The CDR3 reads CASSLIGAEAFF. The CDR3 DNA reads as TGCGCCAGCAGCTTGATAGGGGCTGAAGCTTTCTTT.

The chain couples TRBV5-1 to TRBJ1-2, with TRBD1 matching 9 bases. The V and J ends lost 5 bases and 5 bases, in that order; junction bases with no gene match: 10. Germline CDR1 reads SGHRS; CDR2 reads YFSETQ. This CDR3 is built from 15 residues. The CDR3 region is CASRMGLGQGYGYTF. The DNA of the CDR3 is TGCGCCAGCAGGATGGGTCTGGGACAGGGATATGGCTACACCTTC.

This chain connects TRBV4-3 to TRBJ2-2; 8 nucleotides align to TRBD2. The CDR3 runs to 17 residues. Germline V gene data show CDR1 as LGHNA and CDR2 as YSLEER. V was clipped by 0 bases and J by 7 bases; unmatched bases: 10. CDR3 residues: CASSQDRPGLVFGELFF. The CDR3 coding sequence is TGCGCCAGCAGCCAAGATCGTCCGGGACTAGTTTTCGGGGAGCTGTTTTTT.

This chain links TRBV7-9 with TRBJ1-1; D perhaps matches TRBD1 (5 bases). Germline CDR1 reads SEHNR; CDR2 reads FQNEAQ (reference sequence). V was trimmed by 5 bases and J by 2 bases, leaving 15 bases between them. The CDR3 is made up of 15 amino acids. CDR3 nucleotide sequence: TGTGCCAGCAGCCGCGGGACTGAGCCAAACACTGAAGCTTTCTTT. It encodes CASSRGTEPNTEAFF. Complete variable domain (other parts from reference TRBV7-9 and TRBJ1-1): DTGVSQNPRHKITKRGQNVTFRCDPISEHNRLYWYRQTLGQGPEFLTYFQNEAQLEKSRLLSDRFSAERPKGSFSTLEIQRTEQGDSAMYLCASSRGTEPNTEAFFGQGTRLTVV.

The CDR3 DNA sequence: TGTGCCAGCCGGACAACCCCAGAATATAATTCACCCCTCCACTTT. It is translated as CASRTTPEYNSPLHF. This chain connects TRBV28 to TRBJ1-6; D perhaps matches TRBD1 (5 bases). V was cut by 8 bases and J by 4 bases, with 15 bases left in between. There are 15 residues in the CDR3. From germline, CDR1 is MDHEN and CDR2 SYDVKM.

The CDR3 bases are TGTGCCACCAGCAGTGAGGGGGGTACGCAGTATTTT. This translates into CATSSEGGTQYF. The genes are TRBV15 and TRBJ2-3, with D tentatively TRBD1 or TRBD2 (6 bases each). The CDR3 is made up of 12 amino acids. Per the germline V gene, CDR1 is LNHNV and CDR2 is YYDKDF (reference sequence). V shed 3 bases and J shed 8 bases, with 9 bases lying between them. Variable domain in full (rest from reference TRBV15 and TRBJ2-3): DAMVIQNPRYQVTQFGKPVTLSCSQTLNHNVMYWYQQKSSQAPKLLFHYYDKDFNNEADTPDNFQSRRPNTSFCFLDIRSPGLGDTAMYLCATSSEGGTQYFGPGTRLTVL.

The chain recombines TRBV7-6 with TRBJ2-3; 9 bases agree with TRBD1. V was clipped by 5 bases and J by 2 bases; unmatched bases: 5. This CDR3 is 15 amino acids long. Germline CDR1 is SGHVS and CDR2 is FNYEAQ. The CDR3 region is CASSPRTGATDTQYF. For the CDR3, the DNA is TGTGCCAGCAGCCCTAGGACAGGGGCCACAGATACGCAGTATTTT.

The rearrangement joins TRBV10-2 to TRBJ2-7, with 8 bases that match TRBD1. The CDR3 is 15 amino acids. The junction had 5 bases not matched to a gene; V was cut back by 4 bases and J by 0 bases. Germline values: CDR1 WSHSY, CDR2 SAAADI. In DNA form, the CDR3 reads TGCGCCAGCAGTGCAGTTACAGGGGGCTCCTACGAGCAGTACTTC. Protein: CASSAVTGGSYEQYF.

The V call is TRBV6-5, the J call TRBJ1-2; D possibly corresponds to TRBD1 (5 bases). This CDR3 spans 15 amino acids. With 6 bases removed from V and 6 bases from J, the gap between germline ends came to 20 bases. The germline gives CDR1 MNHEY, CDR2 SVGAGI. The CDR3 loop reads CASSLRDPGRDGYTF. For the CDR3, the DNA is TGTGCCAGCAGCCTCCGGGACCCCGGCCGGGATGGCTACACCTTC.

The chain combines TRBV11-2 with TRBJ1-1; 8 nucleotides line up with TRBD1. Losses at the gene ends were 4 bases for V and 3 bases for J; bases not matched to a gene: 7. The CDR3 runs 15 residues. Germline CDR1 SGHAT, CDR2 FQNNGV. DNA of the CDR3: TGTGCCAGCAGCTCGCAGATGACAGGGGACACTGAAGCTTTCTTT. Translating it yields CASSSQMTGDTEAFF. Full variable domain (remainder filled in from reference TRBV11-2 and TRBJ1-1): EAGVAQSPRYKIIEKRQSVAFWCNPISGHATLYWYQQILGQGPKLLIQFQNNGVVDDSQLPKDRFSAERLKGVDSTLKIQPAKLEDSAVYLCASSSQMTGDTEAFFGQGTRLTVV.

The gene calls are TRBV27 and TRBJ1-2; 8 nucleotides agree with TRBD1. The germline gives CDR1 MNHEY, CDR2 SMNVEV (reference sequence). The CDR3 sequence is 17 residues long. J lost 7 bases, V lost 3 bases, and 16 bases had no gene match. CDR3 amino acids: CASSLGSSGQGAFGYTF. CDR3 in DNA: TGTGCCAGCAGTTTGGGGTCTTCTGGGCAGGGGGCATTTGGCTACACCTTC.

The genes are TRBV7-3 and TRBJ1-1, with TRBD1 matching 7 bases. Germline V lookup: CDR1 SGHTA, CDR2 FQGTGA. This CDR3 is 15 amino acids long. Trimming removed 5 bases from V and 0 bases from J; junction bases left unmatched: 6. The CDR3 loop reads CASSLNRGMNTEAFF. In nucleotides, the CDR3 is TGTGCCAGCAGCCTAAACAGGGGAATGAACACTGAAGCTTTCTTT.

This rearrangement joins TRBV9 to TRBJ1-2; 9 nucleotides align to TRBD1. CDR1 and CDR2 from the germline V gene are SGDLS and YYNGEE. The length of the CDR3 is 17 residues. V lost 0 bases and J lost 4; bases outside the gene matches: 10. In DNA, the CDR3 is TGTGCCAGCAGCGTAGGGGCGACCGGGACAGGGTTCTATGGCTACACCTTC. This gives the protein CASSVGATGTGFYGYTF.

The chain employs TRBV15 and TRBJ2-3, with 7 bases fitting TRBD1. Germline V gives CDR1 LNHNV, CDR2 YYDKDF (reference sequence). V shed 4 bases and J 2 bases; nucleotides not matched to a gene: 9. CDR3 length: 16 amino acids. The DNA of the CDR3 is TGTGCCACCAGCACGCAACAGGGGCAGGACACAGATACGCAGTATTTT. Protein sequence: CATSTQQGQDTDTQYF. The full variable domain, rest sourced from reference TRBV15 and TRBJ2-3, is DAMVIQNPRYQVTQFGKPVTLSCSQTLNHNVMYWYQQKSSQAPKLLFHYYDKDFNNEADTPDNFQSRRPNTSFCFLDIRSPGLGDTAMYLCATSTQQGQDTDTQYFGPGTRLTVL.

This chain connects TRBV30 to TRBJ1-5; D possibly corresponds to TRBD1 (5 bases). The V end lost 0 bases, the J end lost 0 bases, and 6 bases lay between the germline ends. The germline CDR1 and CDR2 sequences are GTSNPN and SVGIG (reference sequence). The CDR3 totals 14 residues. CDR3: CAWSVGVSNQPQHF. CDR3 DNA: TGTGCCTGGAGTGTGGGGGTTAGCAATCAGCCCCAGCATTTT. Full variable domain (rest looked up from reference TRBV30 and TRBJ1-5): SQTIHQWPATLVQPVGSPLSLECTVEGTSNPNLYWYRQAAGRGLQLLFYSVGIGQISSEVPQNLSASRPQDRQFILSSKKLLLSDSGFYLCAWSVGVSNQPQHFGDGTRLSIL.

V usage is TRBV6-5 and J usage is TRBJ2-7; unclear D gene. Germline V gene data show CDR1 as MNHEY and CDR2 as SVGAGI. The CDR3 has 11 residues. V shed 4 bases and J shed 3 bases, with 4 bases lying between them. This CDR3 reads CASSSDYEQYF. The CDR3 DNA reads TGTGCCAGCAGTTCCGACTACGAGCAGTACTTC.

This sequence joins TRBV13 and TRBJ1-2; D possibly corresponds to TRBD1 (5 bases). With 0 bases removed from V and 7 bases from J, the gap between germline ends came to 6 bases. Germline assignment: CDR1 PRHDT and CDR2 FYEKMQ (reference sequence). CDR3 length: 12 amino acids. CDR3 sequence: CASSLGGTGYTF. Here the CDR3 DNA reads TGTGCCAGCAGCTTAGGTGGGACTGGCTACACCTTC.

The J gene is TRBJ2-5, the V gene TRBV6-6; D possibly corresponds to TRBD2 (6 bases). Trimming shortened V by 2 bases and J by 4 bases, and 14 bases separated the two germline ends. The germline V gene has CDR1 MNHNY and CDR2 SVGAGI (reference sequence). The CDR3 length is 15 residues. The CDR3 nucleotides read TGTGCCAGCAGTTACAAGTACGCGGGGAGAGAGACCCAGTACTTC. Translated: CASSYKYAGRETQYF.

The rearrangement joins TRBV9 to TRBJ2-1; 9 nucleotides align to TRBD1. The J segment lost 2 bases and the V segment lost 3 bases, leaving 0 bases of the junction unmatched. This CDR3 is 14 amino acids long. The V gene's germline CDR1 is SGDLS and CDR2 YYNGEE. The CDR3 spells CASSGQGAYNEQFF. The CDR3 DNA reads as TGTGCCAGCAGCGGACAGGGGGCCTACAATGAGCAGTTCTTC.

There are a few counts of this clone. This chain links TRBV11-2 with TRBJ2-7; D not resolved. Trimming shortened V by 0 bases and J by 3 bases, and 6 bases separated the two germline ends. Per the germline V gene, CDR1 is SGHAT and CDR2 is FQNNGV. CDR3 size: 13 residues. The CDR3 sequence: CASSLEPGYEQYF. CDR3 nucleotides: TGTGCCAGCAGCTTAGAACCCGGCTACGAGCAGTACTTC.

As concerns this clone: The junction differs from germline at one of its ends, possibly a read error. The chain employs TRBV4-1 and TRBJ2-5; TRBD2 might be the D (5 bases). The DNA end lines up better with TRBJ2-7; the J call may be wrong. The CDR3 contains 14 residues. From germline, CDR1 is MGHRA and CDR2 YSYEKL. CDR3 sequence (DNA): TGCGTCAGCAGCCAAAGACACGGGGACTACGAGCAGTACTTC. It encodes CVSSQRHGDYEQYF.

In regard to this clone: The germline gene is not matched at one end of the junction; a read error may be the cause. This rearrangement joins TRBV9 to TRBJ1-2; 7 nucleotides align to TRBD1. Germline V gene data show CDR1 as SGDLS and CDR2 as YYNGEE. This CDR3 contains 15 residues. The CDR3 loop reads CASSRTGTDPMSYAF. The CDR3 bases are TGTGCCAGCAGTCGAACCGGGACAGACCCTATGAGCTACGCCTTC.